Described below is a single TCR beta chain sequence and its context. Per the germline V gene, CDR1 is LGHNA and CDR2 is YNFKEQ. CDR3 length: 14 residues. Trimming pared 1 base from V and 6 bases from J, leaving 9 bases between. Recruits, aged roughly 18 to 95 years, lived in around 24 US areas. Sequenced by immunoSEQ multiplex PCR; TCRdb stores in-frame clones only, minus some. This table has approximately 250,000 clones, 75% to 90% appearing once. The data stem from a study of blood T cell repertoires in COVID-19. The chain uses TRBV4-2 and TRBJ2-2; a weak D match, TRBD2 (6 bases). The sequencing input was PBMCs or T cells enriched from blood (not recorded which). This sequence was found in a woman younger than 45 with acute COVID-19. CDR3 residues: CASSQGRRAGELFF. The CDR3 DNA reads TGTGCCAGCAGCCAAGGAAGGAGGGCCGGGGAGCTGTTTTTT.